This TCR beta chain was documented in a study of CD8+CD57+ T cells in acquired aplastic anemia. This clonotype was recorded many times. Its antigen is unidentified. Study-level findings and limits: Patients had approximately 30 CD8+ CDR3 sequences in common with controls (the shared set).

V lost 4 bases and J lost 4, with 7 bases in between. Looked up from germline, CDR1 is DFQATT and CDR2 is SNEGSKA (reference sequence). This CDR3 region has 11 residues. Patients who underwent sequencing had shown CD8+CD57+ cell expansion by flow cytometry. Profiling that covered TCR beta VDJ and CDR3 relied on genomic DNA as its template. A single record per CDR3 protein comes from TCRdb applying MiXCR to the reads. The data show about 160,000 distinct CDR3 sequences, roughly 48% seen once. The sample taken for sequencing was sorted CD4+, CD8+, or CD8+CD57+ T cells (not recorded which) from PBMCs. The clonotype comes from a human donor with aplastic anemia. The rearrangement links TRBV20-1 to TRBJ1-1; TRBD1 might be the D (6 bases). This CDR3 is CSANRATEAFF. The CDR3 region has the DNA TGCAGTGCTAACAGGGCCACTGAAGCTTTCTTT.